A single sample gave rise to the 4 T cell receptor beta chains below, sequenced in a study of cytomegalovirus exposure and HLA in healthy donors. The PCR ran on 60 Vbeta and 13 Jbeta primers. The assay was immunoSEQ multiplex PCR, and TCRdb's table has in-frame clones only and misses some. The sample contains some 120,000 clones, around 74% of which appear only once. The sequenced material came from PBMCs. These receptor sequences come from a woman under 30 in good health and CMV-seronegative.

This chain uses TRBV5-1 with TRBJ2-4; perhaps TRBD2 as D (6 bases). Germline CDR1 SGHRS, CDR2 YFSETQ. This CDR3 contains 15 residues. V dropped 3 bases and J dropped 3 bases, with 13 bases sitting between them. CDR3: CASSSAGGYKNIQYF. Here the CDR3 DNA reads TGCGCCAGCAGCTCGGCTGGGGGGTACAAAAACATTCAGTACTTC.

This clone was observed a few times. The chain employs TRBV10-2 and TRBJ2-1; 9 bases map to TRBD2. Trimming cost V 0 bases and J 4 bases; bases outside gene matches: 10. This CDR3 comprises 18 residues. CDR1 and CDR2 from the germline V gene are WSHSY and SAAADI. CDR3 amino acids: CASSESISGGTKYNEQFF. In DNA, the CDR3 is TGCGCCAGCAGTGAGTCGATTAGCGGGGGAACGAAATACAATGAGCAGTTCTTC.

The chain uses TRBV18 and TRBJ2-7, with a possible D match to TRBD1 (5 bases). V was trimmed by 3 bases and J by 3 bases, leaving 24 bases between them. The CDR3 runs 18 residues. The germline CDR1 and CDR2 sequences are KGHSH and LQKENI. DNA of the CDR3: TGTGCCAGCTCACCTGTATGGGGCAATAGGGGAATCCGCTACGAGCAGTACTTC. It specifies CASSPVWGNRGIRYEQYF.

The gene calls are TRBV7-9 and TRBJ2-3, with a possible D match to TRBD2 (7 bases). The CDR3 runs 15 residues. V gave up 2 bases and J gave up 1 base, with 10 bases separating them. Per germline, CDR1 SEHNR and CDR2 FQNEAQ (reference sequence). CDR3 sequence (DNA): TGTGCCAGCAGCTTATGGGGGGGCGGCACAGATACGCAGTATTTT. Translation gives CASSLWGGGTDTQYF.